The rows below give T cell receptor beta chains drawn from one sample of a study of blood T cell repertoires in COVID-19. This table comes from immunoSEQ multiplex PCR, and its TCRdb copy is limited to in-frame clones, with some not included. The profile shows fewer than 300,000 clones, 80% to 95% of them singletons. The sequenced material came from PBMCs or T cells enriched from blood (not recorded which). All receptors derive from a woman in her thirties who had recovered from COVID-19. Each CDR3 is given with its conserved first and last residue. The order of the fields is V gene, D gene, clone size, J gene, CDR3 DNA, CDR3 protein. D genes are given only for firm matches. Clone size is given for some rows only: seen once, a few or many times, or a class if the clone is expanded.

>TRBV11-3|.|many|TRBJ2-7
TGTGCCAGCAGCTTAGCAGACAGATACGAGCAGTACTTC
CASSLADRYEQYF
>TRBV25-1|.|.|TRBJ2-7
TGTGCCAGCAGTGATGGCGGTACCTACGAGCAGTACTTC
CASSDGGTYEQYF
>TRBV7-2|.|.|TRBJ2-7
TGTGCCAGCAGCTTTGAGGGAACGGACGAGCAGTACTTC
CASSFEGTDEQYF
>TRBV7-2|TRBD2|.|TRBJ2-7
TGTGCCAGCAGCTCAACACCGGGACTAGCGGGAGACGAGCAGTACTTC
CASSSTPGLAGDEQYF
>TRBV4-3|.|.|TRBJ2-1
TGCGCCAGCAGCCGCGCAGCGGAACACTCCTACAATGAGCAGTTCTTC
CASSRAAEHSYNEQFF
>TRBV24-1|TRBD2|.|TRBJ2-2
TGTGCCACCAGTGTTAGCGGGAAAACCGGGGAGCTGTTTTTT
CATSVSGKTGELFF
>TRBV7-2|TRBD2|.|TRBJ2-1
TGTGCCAGCAGCCCCCGACTAGCGGGAGGGTCCTACAATGAGCAGTTCTTC
CASSPRLAGGSYNEQFF
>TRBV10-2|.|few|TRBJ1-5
TGCGCCAGCAGTGAAACAGATCGGTCCCAGCATTTT
CASSETDRSQHF
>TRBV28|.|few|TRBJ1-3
TGTGCCAGCAGTCGACAGACCGCTGGAAACACCATATATTTT
CASSRQTAGNTIYF
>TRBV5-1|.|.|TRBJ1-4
TGCGCCAGCAGGGAAGGAGGAGGTAATGAAAAACTGTTTTTT
CASREGGGNEKLFF
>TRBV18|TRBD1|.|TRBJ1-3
TGTGCCAGCTCACCGACAGGGACAGGGGTGGATGGAAACACCATATATTTT
CASSPTGTGVDGNTIYF